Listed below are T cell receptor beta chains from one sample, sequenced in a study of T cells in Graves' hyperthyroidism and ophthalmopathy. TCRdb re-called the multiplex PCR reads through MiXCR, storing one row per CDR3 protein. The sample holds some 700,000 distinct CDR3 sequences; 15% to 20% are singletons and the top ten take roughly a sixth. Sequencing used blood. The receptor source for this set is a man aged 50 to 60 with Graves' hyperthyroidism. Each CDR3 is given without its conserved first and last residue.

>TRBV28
ASSFSIYNEQF
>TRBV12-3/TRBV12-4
ASSLNTGGGRQY
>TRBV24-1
ATRRGQGETQY
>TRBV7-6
ASSMERLNNEQF
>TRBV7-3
ASSLSGTSGIYNEQF
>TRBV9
ASSPFGGSTDTQY
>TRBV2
ASRVFGETQY
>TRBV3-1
ASSTGTRRLRTEAF
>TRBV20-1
SASDRANTEAF
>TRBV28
ASSLDRGPLQQY
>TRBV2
ASSEGQFQETQY
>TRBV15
ATSKKRDSQPQH
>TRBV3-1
ASSPWTSGDTQY
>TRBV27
ASGLLGSYEQY
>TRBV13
ASGRQGSGETQY
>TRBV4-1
ASSQDPTGRGNEQF